The clone carrying this TCR beta chain was counted once. Germline CDR1 LNHDA, CDR2 SQIVND (reference sequence). This CDR3 region has 15 residues. V lost 5 bases and J lost 2; bases outside the gene matches: 6. This sample stems from a study of technical replicates of blood from four donors. Some clones are missing from TCRdb's copy, which holds only in-frame ones; the method was immunoSEQ multiplex PCR. The sample lists roughly 15,000 clones; more than 75% were seen once. The receptor was isolated from a human donor in good health. The V call is TRBV19, the J call TRBJ2-7; 10 positions agree with TRBD1. The sequencing sample was made of PBMCs. This CDR3 is CASSLPGQGTYEQYF. CDR3 nucleotides: TGTGCCAGTAGTTTACCGGGACAGGGGACCTACGAGCAGTACTTC.